This T cell receptor beta chain was retrieved from a study of post-analysis software for immune sequencing data. Turning to the study itself: Some patients lacked subtype; others had relapsing-remitting, secondary progressive or progressive-relapsing disease.

A note on this clonotype: The antigen remains undetermined.

CDR3 length equals 14 residues. With 4 bases clipped from V and 7 bases from J, the junction kept 5 bases outside the gene matches. Overall study findings and caveats: Multiple sclerosis was associated with a significant reduction in normalized Chao1 diversity relative to controls. Elevated frequency relative to controls characterized roughly five TRBV segments in patients, TRBV5-6, TRBV5-1 and TRBV20-1 among them.

The library was made from cDNA and included unique molecular identifiers. T cells numbering about 0.9 to 11 million yielded cDNA molecules that totaled roughly 500,000. One entry per CDR3 protein results from TCRdb running MiXCR on the PCR reads. Seen here are under 900,000 distinct CDR3 sequences, 53% observed once, and the top ten hold over 4%. Sequencing was performed on blood. The sequence derives from a girl between 10 and 17 years old with multiple sclerosis. J is TRBJ1-5 and V is TRBV12-3 or TRBV12-4, with 9 nucleotides matching TRBD1. The CDR3 is CASSSTGTGQPQHF. CDR3 DNA sequence: TGTGCCAGCAGTTCCACAGGGACAGGGCAGCCCCAGCATTTT.